The 30 T cell receptor beta chains presented below share a single source sample, sequenced in a study of shared clonotypes between healthy human individuals. Generated by immunoSEQ multiplex PCR, the TCRdb table keeps only in-frame clones and is missing some. The sample consists of 2 million to 2.5 million clones, approximately 95% of them appearing once. Sequencing input: naive CD4+ T cells from PBMCs. Subset of the sample: CD45RA+ positively selected. The receptors derive from a man aged 18 to 29 in good health. Some clones in this sample may be carry-over from other donors' samples.

The rearrangement uses TRBV6-6 and TRBJ1-1; D gene unclear. The ends were cut back, 7 bases at V and 2 bases at J, with 11 bases in the middle. Germline loops: CDR1 MNHNY, CDR2 SVGAGI (reference sequence). The CDR3 sequence is 13 residues long. The CDR3 coding sequence is TGTGCCAGCATAATCGACGGTAACACTGAAGCTTTCTTT. This sequence encodes CASIIDGNTEAFF.

This clone was detected only once. The chain carries TRBV6-5 and TRBJ1-5; 7 bases match TRBD1. This CDR3 has 15 amino acids. The V and J ends lost 0 bases and 6 bases, in that order; junction bases with no gene match: 5. Germline loops: CDR1 MNHEY, CDR2 SVGAGI. The CDR3 DNA follows: TGTGCCAGCAGTTACTCGACAGGGCTCGGTCAGCCCCAGCATTTT. It is translated as CASSYSTGLGQPQHF.

This chain uses TRBV28 with TRBJ1-4; maybe TRBD1 (5 bases). Germline CDR1 and CDR2: MDHEN and SYDVKM. The CDR3 sequence is 15 residues long. V was clipped by 6 bases and J by 1 base, with 12 bases between them. CDR3 in amino acids: CASSYRQLTNEKLFF. DNA for the CDR3: TGTGCCAGCAGCTACCGACAGCTAACTAATGAAAAACTGTTTTTT.

V is TRBV9 and J is TRBJ1-4, with D unresolved. CDR1 SGDLS and CDR2 YYNGEE come from the germline V gene. This CDR3 is 13 amino acids long. Trimming cost V 0 bases and J 5 bases, with 5 bases left between them. The DNA for the CDR3 is TGTGCCAGCAGCGTAGGGCAGAATGAAAAACTGTTTTTT. Its translation is CASSVGQNEKLFF.

The chain recombines TRBV11-3 with TRBJ2-1; D is possibly TRBD1 (5 bases). Trimming took off 5 bases at V and 4 bases at J, with 12 bases between the two ends. CDR1 and CDR2 (germline): SGHNT, YENEEA. This CDR3 comprises 14 residues. DNA for the CDR3: TGTGCCAGCAGCCGAAGAACAGGTTACAATGAGCAGTTCTTC. The encoded protein is CASSRRTGYNEQFF.

The gene calls are TRBV5-1 and TRBJ2-3; D ambiguous. Trimming took off 0 bases at V and 4 bases at J, with 6 bases between the two ends. The CDR3 totals 13 residues. Germline CDR1 is SGHRS and CDR2 is YFSETQ. The CDR3 DNA follows: TGCGCCAGCAGCTTGGACAGTTCAGATACGCAGTATTTT. This encodes CASSLDSSDTQYF.

The V gene is TRBV28, the J gene TRBJ2-1; D ambiguous. Germline V gene sequence: CDR1 MDHEN, CDR2 SYDVKM. The CDR3 consists of 12 residues. V was shortened by 4 bases and J by 8 bases, with 9 bases between the two germline ends. The DNA of the CDR3 is TGTGCCAGCAGTTCCCCAACCGATGAGCAGTTCTTC. Residues: CASSSPTDEQFF. Looking up the rest from reference TRBV28 and TRBJ2-1 gives the full variable domain: DVKVTQSSRYLVKRTGEKVFLECVQDMDHENMFWYRQDPGLGLRLIYFSYDVKMKEKGDIPEGYSVSREKKERFSLILESASTNQTSMYLCASSSPTDEQFFGPGTRLTVL.

This rearrangement joins TRBV28 to TRBJ2-1, with 10 bases aligning to TRBD2. The CDR3 runs 15 residues. With V trimmed by 5 bases and J by 3 bases, 4 bases remained unmatched. The V gene's germline CDR1 is MDHEN and CDR2 SYDVKM. This CDR3 is CASSLGTSVYNEQFF. The CDR3 DNA reads as TGTGCCAGCAGTCTGGGGACTAGCGTCTACAATGAGCAGTTCTTC.

The rearrangement links TRBV19 to TRBJ1-3; 10 bases match TRBD1. V lost 6 bases, J lost 5 bases, and 4 bases stayed unmatched. Germline V gene lookup returns CDR1 LNHDA and CDR2 SQIVND (reference sequence). The CDR3 is 14 residues long. The CDR3 spells CASSQDRGRNTIYF. As DNA, the CDR3 is TGTGCCAGTAGCCAAGACAGGGGGCGAAACACCATATATTTT. The complete variable domain, with remaining parts taken from reference TRBV19 and TRBJ1-3, reads DGGITQSPKYLFRKEGQNVTLSCEQNLNHDAMYWYRQDPGQGLRLIYYSQIVNDFQKGDIAEGYSVSREKKESFPLTVTSAQKNPTAFYLCASSQDRGRNTIYFGEGSWLTVV.

V is TRBV9 and J is TRBJ2-2; the D is unclear. The CDR3 has 14 amino acids. Trimming removed 1 base from V and 1 base from J, with 5 bases in between. CDR1 is SGDLS, CDR2 YYNGEE, per germline. The DNA for the CDR3 is TGTGCCAGCAGCGTACCGATGAACACCGGGGAGCTGTTTTTT. The encoded protein is CASSVPMNTGELFF.

V is TRBV11-2 and J is TRBJ2-7; possibly TRBD1 for D (6 bases). V was shortened by 7 bases and J by 5 bases, with 21 bases between the two germline ends. The CDR3 has 15 residues. From germline, CDR1 is SGHAT and CDR2 FQNNGV. CDR3 residues: CASTLGASRGNEQYF. CDR3 nucleotides: TGTGCCAGCACCCTGGGGGCCTCCCGTGGCAACGAGCAGTACTTC.

The rearrangement uses TRBV6-5 and TRBJ1-2; 7 bases match TRBD1. The CDR3 spans 16 residues. CDR1 and CDR2 (germline): MNHEY, SVGAGI. V gave up 0 bases and J gave up 7 bases; unmatched junction bases: 11. The chain's CDR3 is CASSYSKGQPGGGYTF. For the CDR3, the DNA is TGTGCCAGCAGTTACTCGAAGGGACAGCCCGGGGGTGGCTACACCTTC.

The rearrangement uses TRBV7-2 and TRBJ1-4; 9 bases are shared with TRBD1. The junction had 9 bases not matched to a gene; V was cut back by 8 bases and J by 8 bases. The germline V gene encodes CDR1 SGHTA and CDR2 FQGNSA. CDR3 length: 14 residues. CDR3 sequence: CASAPGTGKEKLFF. CDR3 sequence (DNA): TGTGCCAGCGCCCCCGGGACAGGGAAAGAAAAACTGTTTTTT.

The chain links TRBV4-3 to TRBJ2-3; 12 bases line up with TRBD2. The J segment lost 2 bases and the V segment lost 4 bases, leaving 1 base of the junction unmatched. CDR1 is LGHNA and CDR2 is YSLEER in the germline V gene. This CDR3 spans 15 amino acids. The CDR3, as DNA: TGCGCCAGCAGCCGACTAGCGGGAGTCACAGATACGCAGTATTTT. Translated: CASSRLAGVTDTQYF.

This clone was seen more than once but under ten times. The V and J genes are TRBV6-1 and TRBJ2-1; D tentatively reads TRBD1 or TRBD2 (5 bases each). V shed 3 bases and J shed 7 bases, with 13 bases lying between them. This CDR3 spans 14 amino acids. The V gene's germline CDR1 is MNHNS and CDR2 SASEGT. The CDR3 reads CASSERYWGNEQFF. CDR3 bases: TGTGCCAGCAGTGAGAGGTATTGGGGGAATGAGCAGTTCTTC.

The rearrangement uses TRBV2 and TRBJ2-7; D is unclear. Germline CDR1 reads SNHLY; CDR2 reads FYNNEI. CDR3 length equals 15 residues. Between the trimmed V and J ends, which lost 6 bases and 3 bases, there was a span of 18 bases. CDR3 sequence: CASRVRTGLIYEQYF. DNA for the CDR3: TGTGCCAGCAGGGTAAGGACCGGCTTAATCTACGAGCAGTACTTC. Full variable domain (missing parts from reference TRBV2 and TRBJ2-7): EPEVTQTPSHQVTQMGQEVILRCVPISNHLYFYWYRQILGQKVEFLVSFYNNEISEKSEIFDDQFSVERPDGSNFTLKIRSTKLEDSAMYFCASRVRTGLIYEQYFGPGTRLTVT.

The chain is built from TRBV11-1 and TRBJ2-5, with 8 bases fitting TRBD2. Germline CDR1 SGHAT, CDR2 FQDESV (reference sequence). The CDR3 consists of 17 residues. V lost 5 bases and J lost 4; bases outside the gene matches: 15. CDR3 in DNA: TGTGCCAGCAGCCCCTCTAGCGGGCCTTACCCGGGAGAGACCCAGTACTTC. Protein product: CASSPSSGPYPGETQYF.

J is TRBJ1-4 and V is TRBV4-3, with unresolved D. The CDR3 consists of 16 residues. V dropped 4 bases and J dropped 6 bases, with 18 bases sitting between them. Germline-derived CDR1 and CDR2 are LGHNA and YSLEER. The chain's CDR3 is CASSPSGPGHYEKLFF. DNA for the CDR3: TGCGCCAGCAGCCCATCGGGTCCAGGCCATTATGAAAAACTGTTTTTT.

The gene calls are TRBV5-1 and TRBJ2-3; 8 bases are a match to TRBD2. Germline V gene lookup returns CDR1 SGHRS and CDR2 YFSETQ. The CDR3 has 18 amino acids. Trimming removed 0 bases from V and 0 bases from J; junction bases left unmatched: 9. CDR3 loop: CASSLGAGGFSSTDTQYF. In nucleotides, the CDR3 is TGCGCCAGCAGCTTGGGCGCGGGAGGCTTTTCTAGCACAGATACGCAGTATTTT.

V is TRBV19 and J is TRBJ1-3, with 7 positions matching TRBD1. CDR3 length equals 14 residues. Losses at the gene ends were 10 bases for V and 0 bases for J; bases not matched to a gene: 6. Per the germline V gene, CDR1 is LNHDA and CDR2 is SQIVND (reference sequence). The DNA of the CDR3 is TGTGCCACTCGACAGGGAAGCTCTGGAAACACCATATATTTT. The encoded protein is CATRQGSSGNTIYF.

The CDR3 spells CASSLGMEQETQYF. CDR3 DNA sequence: TGTGCCAGCTCCCTGGGTATGGAGCAAGAGACCCAGTACTTC. The J gene is TRBJ2-5, the V gene TRBV18; unclear D gene. CDR1 is KGHSH and CDR2 is LQKENI in the germline V gene. The CDR3 has 14 residues. Deletions cut 6 bases from V and 2 bases from J, with 13 bases between. Drawing the rest from reference TRBV18 and TRBJ2-5, the complete variable domain is NAGVMQNPRHLVRRRGQEARLRCSPMKGHSHVYWYRQLPEEGLKFMVYLQKENIIDESGMPKERFSAEFPKEGPSILRIQQVVRGDSAAYFCASSLGMEQETQYFGPGTRLLVL.

This chain connects TRBV7-2 to TRBJ2-1; tentatively, D is TRBD2 (6 bases). This CDR3 has 18 residues. The germline V gene encodes CDR1 SGHTA and CDR2 FQGNSA. Trimming left V 0 bases short and J 9 bases short, with 24 bases between. The CDR3 DNA sequence: TGTGCCAGCAGCTTAGCGGGGTTTTGGGCTAGCGCGGATAGTGAGCAGTTCTTC. Residues: CASSLAGFWASADSEQFF.

V and J are TRBV7-9 and TRBJ1-2, with D unclear. The CDR3 is 17 residues long. Trimming shortened V by 0 bases and J by 12 bases, and 26 bases separated the two germline ends. CDR1 SEHNR and CDR2 FQNEAQ come from the germline V gene (reference sequence). CDR3 nucleotides: TGTGCCAGCAGCTTAGCGCGACAATCGACCCAAAACTCGCCCCACACCTTC. It encodes CASSLARQSTQNSPHTF. Supplemented by reference TRBV7-9 and TRBJ1-2, the full variable domain reads DTGVSQNPRHKITKRGQNVTFRCDPISEHNRLYWYRQTLGQGPEFLTYFQNEAQLEKSRLLSDRFSAERPKGSFSTLEIQRTEQGDSAMYLCASSLARQSTQNSPHTFGSGTRLTVV.

The V gene is TRBV18, the J gene TRBJ2-5; 12 positions match TRBD2. Per germline, CDR1 KGHSH and CDR2 LQKENI. Losses at the gene ends were 3 bases for V and 5 bases for J; bases not matched to a gene: 7. This CDR3 comprises 16 residues. CDR3: CASSPLGLAGSETQYF. DNA of the CDR3: TGTGCCAGCTCACCTCTTGGACTAGCGGGGTCGGAGACCCAGTACTTC.

As for this clone: Other DNA sequences from this sample encode an identical CDR3 as well. The chain is built from TRBV29-1 and TRBJ1-1, with D hard to call. The V gene's germline CDR1 is SQVTM and CDR2 ANQGSEA. Trimming left V 4 bases short and J 1 base short, with 7 bases between. The CDR3 has 12 residues. The CDR3 region is CSVGRANTEAFF. CDR3 bases: TGCAGCGTTGGTAGAGCGAACACTGAAGCTTTCTTT.

This chain uses TRBV5-1 with TRBJ2-5; 7 bases match TRBD2. The trim removed 0 bases at V and 1 base at J, leaving 3 bases unmatched. The CDR3 totals 15 residues. Germline values: CDR1 SGHRS, CDR2 YFSETQ. The DNA of the CDR3 is TGCGCCAGCAGCTTGGTCGCGGGAGCCCAAGAGACCCAGTACTTC. Translated: CASSLVAGAQETQYF.

V gene TRBV28 combines with J gene TRBJ1-1; D is possibly TRBD1 (5 bases). The V gene lost 2 bases and the J gene lost 6 bases, with 10 bases spanning the gap. Germline loops: CDR1 MDHEN, CDR2 SYDVKM. The CDR3 has 13 amino acids. The CDR3 here is CASSLIQGPEAFF. DNA of the CDR3: TGTGCCAGCAGTTTAATTCAGGGCCCTGAAGCTTTCTTT.

The rearrangement uses TRBV7-9 and TRBJ2-5, with D unresolved. CDR3 length: 17 amino acids. Trimming stripped 1 base from V and 0 bases from J, with 15 bases between. Looked up from germline, CDR1 is SEHNR and CDR2 is FQNEAQ (reference sequence). CDR3 bases: TGTGCCAGCAGCTTAGTTACTGGAGATCCGTACCAAGAGACCCAGTACTTC. Translating gives CASSLVTGDPYQETQYF.

The rearrangement joins TRBV11-2 to TRBJ2-1; no clear D gene. The CDR3 covers 16 residues. Trimming shortened V by 1 base and J by 5 bases, and 15 bases separated the two germline ends. The germline CDR1 and CDR2 sequences are SGHAT and FQNNGV. Here the CDR3 reads CASSLAPRVPHNEQFF. CDR3 nucleotides: TGTGCCAGCAGCTTAGCCCCTAGGGTTCCCCACAATGAGCAGTTCTTC.

The chain employs TRBV6-5 and TRBJ2-2; TRBD1 is a possible D gene (6 bases). The CDR3 is 13 amino acids. Trimming took 3 bases from V and 7 from J, leaving 9 bases between them. Germline V gene lookup returns CDR1 MNHEY and CDR2 SVGAGI. CDR3 protein: CASSYDRHGELFF. In nucleotides, the CDR3 is TGTGCCAGCAGTTATGACAGGCACGGGGAGCTGTTTTTT.